These 21 T cell receptor beta chains originate from one sample sequenced in a study of CXCR3-negative and CXCR3-positive naive CD8 T cells. Study findings and constraints: CXCR3-negative naive cells had less hydrophobic TRB CDR3s than did CXCR3-positive naive cells.

Each TRB cDNA library was prepared by 5' RACE (with UMI labels). Reprocessing the 5' RACE reads, TCRdb reports a single entry for every CDR3 protein and omits DNA. Recorded for this sample: 85,000 to 120,000 distinct CDR3 sequences. These receptors lack a known antigen. What was sequenced was naive CXCR3+ CD8+ T cells from blood. As to subset: CD45RO-CCR7+CD27+CD95- naive CD8+ T cells expressing CXCR3 (TNR3+). Source of these receptors: a human donor in good health. Some clones in this sample may be carry-over from other donors' samples.

The V and J genes are TRBV7-9 and TRBJ1-1; checking the TCRdb D call of TRBD1 is not possible without DNA. Germline assignment: CDR1 SEHNR and CDR2 FQNEAQ (reference sequence). The CDR3 is 14 amino acids. This CDR3 reads CASSLGAGETEAFF. Supplemented by reference TRBV7-9 and TRBJ1-1, the full variable domain reads DTGVSQNPRHKITKRGQNVTFRCDPISEHNRLYWYRQTLGQGPEFLTYFQNEAQLEKSRLLSDRFSAERPKGSFSTLEIQRTEQGDSAMYLCASSLGAGETEAFFGQGTRLTVV.

This rearrangement joins TRBV12-3 or TRBV12-4 to TRBJ2-5. The CDR3 has 12 amino acids. The chain's CDR3 is CASSFPQETQYF.

V usage is TRBV7-8 and J usage is TRBJ2-7. There are 12 residues in the CDR3. Looked up from germline, CDR1 is SGHVS and CDR2 is FQNEAQ. CDR3: CASSLYSSEQYF.

The V and J genes are TRBV6-5 and TRBJ2-3; lacking DNA, the TRBD1 call made by TCRdb goes unchecked. Germline V CDR1 and CDR2: MNHEY, SVGAGI. The CDR3 has 15 amino acids. CDR3 region: CASSPRTGGRDTQYF.

The chain recombines TRBV6-6 with TRBJ1-1; TCRdb's D call, TRBD1, is unchecked because there is no DNA. The CDR3 runs to 15 residues. In germline, CDR1 is MNHNY, CDR2 SVGAGI (reference sequence). The CDR3 region is CASSYSDSVNTEAFF.

V usage is TRBV27 and J usage is TRBJ2-3. Germline V gene data show CDR1 as MNHEY and CDR2 as SMNVEV (reference sequence). The CDR3 consists of 11 residues. CDR3 in amino acids: CASRAANTQYF.

This chain's CDR3 is CASNIRDNQETQYF. This sequence joins TRBV13 and TRBJ2-5; TCRdb returns TRBD1, unconfirmable since there is no DNA. The CDR3 is 14 residues long. From germline, CDR1 is PRHDT and CDR2 FYEKMQ (reference sequence).

This chain connects TRBV10-3 to TRBJ2-5; TCRdb's D gene call, TRBD1, goes unchecked for lack of DNA. The germline gives CDR1 ENHRY, CDR2 SYGVKD. The CDR3 has 15 residues. CDR3 sequence: CAISESTTDQETQYF.

The CDR3 loop reads CASSPPRTGVYNEQFF. The V and J genes are TRBV18 and TRBJ2-1; the D call from TCRdb, TRBD1, cannot be confirmed without DNA. CDR1 is KGHSH, CDR2 LQKENI, per germline. The CDR3 contains 16 residues. Based on the CDR3 plus reference TRBV18 and TRBJ2-1, the full variable domain is NAGVMQNPRHLVRRRGQEARLRCSPMKGHSHVYWYRQLPEEGLKFMVYLQKENIIDESGMPKERFSAEFPKEGPSILRIQQVVRGDSAAYFCASSPPRTGVYNEQFFGPGTRLTVL.

This sequence joins TRBV7-2 and TRBJ2-3. Germline V gives CDR1 SGHTA, CDR2 FQGNSA. The CDR3 sequence is 15 residues long. The CDR3 reads CASSLFDAGADTQYF.

This sequence joins TRBV5-6 and TRBJ2-1; the TRBD2 assignment by TCRdb is unverifiable without DNA. CDR1 is SGHDT, CDR2 YYEEEE, per germline. There are 16 residues in the CDR3. CDR3 loop: CASSLGASGRYNEQFF. Filled out from reference TRBV5-6 and TRBJ2-1, the complete variable domain reads DAGVTQSPTHLIKTRGQQVTLRCSPKSGHDTVSWYQQALGQGPQFIFQYYEEEERQRGNFPDRFSGHQFPNYSSELNVNALLLGDSALYLCASSLGASGRYNEQFFGPGTRLTVL.

The V gene is TRBV21-1, the J gene TRBJ2-7; TCRdb designates TRBD1, a call that cannot be tested without DNA. TRBV21-1 is recorded as a pseudogene. The CDR3 runs to 16 residues. The CDR3 sequence is CASTTPGQGKSYEQYF.

The gene calls are TRBV6-2 or TRBV6-3 and TRBJ2-7; no DNA is available, so the TRBD1 call from TCRdb remains unchecked. The CDR3 totals 15 residues. Germline V lookup: CDR1 MNHEY, CDR2 SVGEGT. CDR3 sequence reads: CASRYSDSAAYEQYF.

Here the CDR3 reads CASSQGQGADTEAFF. The rearrangement joins TRBV4-2 to TRBJ1-1; with no DNA, the TCRdb D assignment of TRBD1 cannot be verified. This CDR3 has 15 residues. Looked up from germline, CDR1 is LGHNA and CDR2 is YNFKEQ.

The chain employs TRBV29-1 and TRBJ2-1. This CDR3 spans 12 amino acids. Germline V lookup: CDR1 SQVTM, CDR2 ANQGSEA. CDR3 sequence reads: CSVVDRYNEQFF.

V is TRBV5-1 and J is TRBJ1-1; the TCRdb call, TRBD1, lacks DNA for checking. Germline loops: CDR1 SGHRS, CDR2 YFSETQ. The CDR3 is made up of 14 amino acids. This chain's CDR3 is CASSTPTGAAEAFF. The full variable domain, completed using reference TRBV5-1 and TRBJ1-1, is KAGVTQTPRYLIKTRGQQVTLSCSPISGHRSVSWYQQTPGQGLQFLFEYFSETQRNKGNFPGRFSGRQFSNSRSEMNVSTLELGDSALYLCASSTPTGAAEAFFGQGTRLTVV.

V gene TRBV7-9 combines with J gene TRBJ2-1. The CDR3 runs to 12 residues. CDR1 and CDR2 (germline): SEHNR, FQNEAQ (reference sequence). The CDR3 is CASSLGFREQFF.

V is TRBV3-1 and J is TRBJ2-2. CDR1 is LGHDT, CDR2 YNNKEL, per germline (reference sequence). The CDR3 runs to 14 residues. The CDR3 region is CASSQEARPGELFF.

The rearrangement uses TRBV7-8 and TRBJ2-5; the TRBD2 assignment by TCRdb is unverifiable without DNA. Germline V gene sequence: CDR1 SGHVS, CDR2 FQNEAQ. The CDR3 totals 18 residues. CDR3 protein: CASIPEVWLAGVQETQYF.

The chain has TRBV29-1 and TRBJ1-1; TCRdb indicates TRBD1, and absent DNA this call remains unverified. CDR1 and CDR2 (germline): SQVTM, ANQGSEA. The CDR3 has 14 residues. The CDR3 sequence is CSVGGTGRGAEAFF.

The chain couples TRBV21-1 to TRBJ2-2. TRBV21-1 is annotated as a pseudogene. There are 12 residues in the CDR3. The CDR3 is CAGQDSTGELFF.